This T cell receptor beta chain was captured in a study of molecular identifiers for immune sequencing clone quantification. Previously described methods and listed TCR primers were used for bulk TCR libraries. MiXCR, run by TCRdb on the PCR reads, gives a single entry per CDR3 protein. Of approximately 590,000 distinct CDR3 sequences detected, about 25% appear once; the ten largest clones hold roughly 0.83%. General study findings and limits: Clones that exceeded 20 RNA copies held over 98% of effector molecules, yet under 1% in naive cells. With a barcode shared among identical TCR molecules, highly expanded clone sizes could be underestimated.

Based on a CD8+CD4-CCR7+CD45RA+ profile, naive CD8 T cells were sorted. CDR3 length: 15 residues. The V end lost 6 bases, the J end lost 2 bases, and 15 bases lay between the germline ends. On this clonotype: Its cognate antigen is unknown. A much larger clone differs from this one at a single base, so this may be a read error.

What was sequenced was naive CD8+ T cells from blood, with Jurkat cell RNA spiked in. Sample subset: FACS-sorted CD8+CD4-CCR7+CD45RA+ naive T cells. The receptor was isolated from a human donor in good health. Some libraries in this study had Jurkat cell RNA spiked in. This sequence joins TRBV12-3 or TRBV12-4 and TRBJ2-3; no clear D gene. This CDR3 is CASRSAPTATDTQYF. The CDR3 DNA is TGTGCCAGCAGGTCGGCCCCAACCGCCACAGATACGCAGTATTTT.